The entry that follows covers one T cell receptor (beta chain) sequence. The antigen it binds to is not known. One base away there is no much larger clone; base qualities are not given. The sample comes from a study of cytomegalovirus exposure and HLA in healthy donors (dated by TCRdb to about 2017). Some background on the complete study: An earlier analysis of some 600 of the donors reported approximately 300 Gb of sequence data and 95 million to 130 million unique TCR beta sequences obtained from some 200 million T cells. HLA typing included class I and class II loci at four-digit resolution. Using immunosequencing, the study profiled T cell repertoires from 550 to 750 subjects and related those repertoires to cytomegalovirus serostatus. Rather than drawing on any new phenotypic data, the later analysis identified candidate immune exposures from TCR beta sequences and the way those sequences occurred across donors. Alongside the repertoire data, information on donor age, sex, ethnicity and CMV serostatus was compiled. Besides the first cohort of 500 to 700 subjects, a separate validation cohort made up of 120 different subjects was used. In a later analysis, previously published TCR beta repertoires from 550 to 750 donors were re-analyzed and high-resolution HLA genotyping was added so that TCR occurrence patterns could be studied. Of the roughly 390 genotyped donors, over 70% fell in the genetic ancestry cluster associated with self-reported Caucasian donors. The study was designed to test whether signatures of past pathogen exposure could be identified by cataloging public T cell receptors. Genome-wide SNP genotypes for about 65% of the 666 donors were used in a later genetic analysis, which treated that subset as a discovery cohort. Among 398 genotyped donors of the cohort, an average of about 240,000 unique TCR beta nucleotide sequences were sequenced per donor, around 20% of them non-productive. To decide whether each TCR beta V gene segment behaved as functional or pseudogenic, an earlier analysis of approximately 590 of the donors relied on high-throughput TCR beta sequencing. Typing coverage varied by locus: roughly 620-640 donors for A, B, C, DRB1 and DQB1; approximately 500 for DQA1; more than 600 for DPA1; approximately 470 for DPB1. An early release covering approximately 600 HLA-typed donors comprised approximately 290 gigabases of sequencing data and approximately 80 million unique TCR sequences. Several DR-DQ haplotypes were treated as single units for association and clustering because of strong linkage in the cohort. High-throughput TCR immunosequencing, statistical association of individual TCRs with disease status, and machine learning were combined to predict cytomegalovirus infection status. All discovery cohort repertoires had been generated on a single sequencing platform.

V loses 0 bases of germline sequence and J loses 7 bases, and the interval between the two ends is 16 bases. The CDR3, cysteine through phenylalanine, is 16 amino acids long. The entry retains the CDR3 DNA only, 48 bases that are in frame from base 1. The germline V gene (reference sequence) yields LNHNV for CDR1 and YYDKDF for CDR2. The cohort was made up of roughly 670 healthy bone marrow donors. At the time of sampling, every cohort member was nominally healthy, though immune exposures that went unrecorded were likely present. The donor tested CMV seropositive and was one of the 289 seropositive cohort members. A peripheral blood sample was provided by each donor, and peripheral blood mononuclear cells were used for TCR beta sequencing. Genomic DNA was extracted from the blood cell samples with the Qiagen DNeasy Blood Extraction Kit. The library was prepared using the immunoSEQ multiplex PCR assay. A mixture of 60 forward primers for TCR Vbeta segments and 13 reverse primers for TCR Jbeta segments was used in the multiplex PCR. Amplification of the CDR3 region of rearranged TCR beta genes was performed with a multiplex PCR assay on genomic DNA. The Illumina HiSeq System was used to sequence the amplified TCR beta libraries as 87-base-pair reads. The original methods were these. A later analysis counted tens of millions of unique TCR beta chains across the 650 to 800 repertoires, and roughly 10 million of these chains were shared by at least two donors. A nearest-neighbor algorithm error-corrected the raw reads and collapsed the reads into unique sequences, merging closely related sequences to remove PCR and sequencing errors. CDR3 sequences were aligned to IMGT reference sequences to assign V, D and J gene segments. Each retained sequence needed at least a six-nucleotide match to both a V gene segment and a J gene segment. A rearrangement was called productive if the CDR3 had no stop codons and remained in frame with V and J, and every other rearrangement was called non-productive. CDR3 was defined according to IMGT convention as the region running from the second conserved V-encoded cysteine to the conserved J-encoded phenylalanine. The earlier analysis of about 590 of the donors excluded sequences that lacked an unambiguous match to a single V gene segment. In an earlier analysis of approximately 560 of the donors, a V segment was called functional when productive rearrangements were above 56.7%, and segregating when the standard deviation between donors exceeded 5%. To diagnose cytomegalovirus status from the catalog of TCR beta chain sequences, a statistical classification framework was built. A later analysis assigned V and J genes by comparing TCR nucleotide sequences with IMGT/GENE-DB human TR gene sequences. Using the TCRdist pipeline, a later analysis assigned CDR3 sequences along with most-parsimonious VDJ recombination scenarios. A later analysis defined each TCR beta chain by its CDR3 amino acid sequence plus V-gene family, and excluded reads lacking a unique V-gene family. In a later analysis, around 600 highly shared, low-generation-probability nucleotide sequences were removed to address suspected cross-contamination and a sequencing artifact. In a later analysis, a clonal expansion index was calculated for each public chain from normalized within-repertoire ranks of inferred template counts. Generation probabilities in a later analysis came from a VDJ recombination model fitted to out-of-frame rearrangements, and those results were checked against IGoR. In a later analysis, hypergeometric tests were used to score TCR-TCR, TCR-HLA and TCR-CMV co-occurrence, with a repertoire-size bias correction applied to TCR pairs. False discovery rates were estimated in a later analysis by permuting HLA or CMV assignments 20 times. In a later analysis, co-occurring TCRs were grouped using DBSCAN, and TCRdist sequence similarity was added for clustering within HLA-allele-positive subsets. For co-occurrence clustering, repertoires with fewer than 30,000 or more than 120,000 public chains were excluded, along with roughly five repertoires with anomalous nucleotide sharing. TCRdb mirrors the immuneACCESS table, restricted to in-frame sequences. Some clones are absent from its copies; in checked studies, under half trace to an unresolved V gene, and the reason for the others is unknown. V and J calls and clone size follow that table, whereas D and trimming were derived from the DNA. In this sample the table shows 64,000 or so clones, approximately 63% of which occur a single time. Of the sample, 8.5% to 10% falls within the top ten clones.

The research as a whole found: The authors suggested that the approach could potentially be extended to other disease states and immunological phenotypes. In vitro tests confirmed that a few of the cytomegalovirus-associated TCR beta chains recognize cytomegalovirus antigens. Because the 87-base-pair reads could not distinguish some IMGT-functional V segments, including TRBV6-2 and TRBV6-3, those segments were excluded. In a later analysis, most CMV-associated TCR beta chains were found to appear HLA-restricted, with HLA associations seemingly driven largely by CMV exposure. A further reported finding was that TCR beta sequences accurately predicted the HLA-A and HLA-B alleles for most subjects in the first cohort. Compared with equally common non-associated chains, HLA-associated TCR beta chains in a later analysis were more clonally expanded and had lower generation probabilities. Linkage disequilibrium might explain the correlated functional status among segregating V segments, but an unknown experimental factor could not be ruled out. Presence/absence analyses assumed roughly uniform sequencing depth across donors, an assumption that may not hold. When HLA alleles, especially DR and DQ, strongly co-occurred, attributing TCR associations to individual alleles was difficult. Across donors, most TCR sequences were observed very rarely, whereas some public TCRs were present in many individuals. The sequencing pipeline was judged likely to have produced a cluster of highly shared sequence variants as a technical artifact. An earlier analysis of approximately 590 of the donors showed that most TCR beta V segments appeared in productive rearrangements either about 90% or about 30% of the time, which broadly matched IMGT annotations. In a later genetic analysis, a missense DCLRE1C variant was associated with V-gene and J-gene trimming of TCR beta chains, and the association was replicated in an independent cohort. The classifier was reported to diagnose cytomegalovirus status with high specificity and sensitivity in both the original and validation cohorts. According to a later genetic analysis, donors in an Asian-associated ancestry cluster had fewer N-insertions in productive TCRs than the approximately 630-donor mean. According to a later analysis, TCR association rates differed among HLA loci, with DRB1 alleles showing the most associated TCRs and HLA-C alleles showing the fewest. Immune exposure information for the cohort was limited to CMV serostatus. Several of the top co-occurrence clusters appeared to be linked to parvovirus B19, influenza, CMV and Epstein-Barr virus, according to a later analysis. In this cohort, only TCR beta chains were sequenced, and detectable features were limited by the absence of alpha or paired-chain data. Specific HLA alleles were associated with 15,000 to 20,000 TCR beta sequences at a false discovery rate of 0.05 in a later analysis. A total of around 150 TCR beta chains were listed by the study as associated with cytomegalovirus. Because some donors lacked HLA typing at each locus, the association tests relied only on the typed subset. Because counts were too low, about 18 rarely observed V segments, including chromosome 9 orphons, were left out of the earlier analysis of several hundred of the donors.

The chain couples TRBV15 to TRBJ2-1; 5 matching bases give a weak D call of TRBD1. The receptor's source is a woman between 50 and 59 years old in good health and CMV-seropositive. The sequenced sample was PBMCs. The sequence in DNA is TGTGCCACCAGCAGAGAGGGGTGGCAGGGTGGGAATGAGCAGTTCTTC. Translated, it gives CATSREGWQGGNEQFF.